The sequence of this T cell receptor (beta chain) was determined in a study of tumor-infiltrating lymphocytes in localized non-small cell lung cancer. Across the whole study: Tumor tissue and non-adjacent uninvolved lung came from each patient.

The study, taken as a whole, reports: TCRbeta sequencing showed higher T cell infiltration in tumors than uninvolved lung. Available tissue quantity limited TCR sequencing to a patient subset.

TCRdb keeps only in-frame clones here, not all; method: immunoSEQ multiplex PCR. The data hold some 10,000 clones, with roughly 84% observed a single time. This CDR3 is built from 14 residues. Germline CDR1 and CDR2: SGDLS and YYNGEE. Trimming pared 0 bases from V and 3 bases from J, leaving 7 bases between. Of note for this clone: Its target is unknown.

The TCR was taken from a human donor with non-small cell lung cancer. The rearrangement uses TRBV9 and TRBJ1-3; possible D gene TRBD1, 5 bases. Sequencing input: lung tumor tissue. The CDR3 reads CASSVAGVGNTIYF. The CDR3, as DNA: TGTGCCAGCAGCGTAGCGGGGGTTGGAAACACCATATATTTT.